The clone carrying this T cell receptor beta chain was recorded only once. The data were taken from a study of siplizumab effects on memory and regulatory T cells. This CDR3 comprises 12 residues. Germline V lookup: CDR1 SQVTM, CDR2 ANQGSEA. V was cut by 5 bases and J by 6 bases, with 12 bases left in between. Profiling relied on immunoSEQ multiplex PCR, and the TCRdb table lists in-frame clones only, not all of them. Found here are more than 90,000 clones, about 94% of them singletons; the top ten hold about 1.2%. This chain connects TRBV29-1 to TRBJ2-3, with a weak D call TRBD2 (5 bases). The source material was non-Treg CD4+ T cells sorted from blood. The receptor's source is a human donor in good health. The CDR3 nucleotides are TGCAGCGTTTCTGGACTTCTGGATACGCAGTATTTT. Its translation: CSVSGLLDTQYF.